The clone carrying this T cell receptor (beta chain) was seen many times. Antigen: not known. Individual cDNA molecules were tagged with unique molecular identifiers. MiXCR, applied by TCRdb to the 5' RACE reads, yields one record per CDR3 protein. The data show roughly 50,000 distinct CDR3 sequences, 4.5% to 7% seen once. The sample belongs to a study of early T cells in non-severe SARS-CoV-2 infection. Study-level information: The study sequenced bulk RNA from unsorted whole blood, with chains unpaired.

V lost 3 bases and J lost 5, with 16 bases in between. Germline CDR1 DFQATT, CDR2 SNEGSKA (reference sequence). The CDR3 runs 15 residues. Study-wide findings and caveats: Using VDJdb, the matching emphasized anti-spike CD8 responses while missing private and CD4 specificities.

The sequence derives from an adult who was a healthcare worker with PCR-confirmed SARS-CoV-2 infection or an uninfected control (not recorded which). The chain carries TRBV20-1 and TRBJ1-4; the D is unclear. The sample taken for sequencing was whole blood. DNA for the CDR3: TGCAGTGCTAGCCTACCGTGGGCCTTAAATGAAAAACTGTTTTTT. This gives the protein CSASLPWALNEKLFF.